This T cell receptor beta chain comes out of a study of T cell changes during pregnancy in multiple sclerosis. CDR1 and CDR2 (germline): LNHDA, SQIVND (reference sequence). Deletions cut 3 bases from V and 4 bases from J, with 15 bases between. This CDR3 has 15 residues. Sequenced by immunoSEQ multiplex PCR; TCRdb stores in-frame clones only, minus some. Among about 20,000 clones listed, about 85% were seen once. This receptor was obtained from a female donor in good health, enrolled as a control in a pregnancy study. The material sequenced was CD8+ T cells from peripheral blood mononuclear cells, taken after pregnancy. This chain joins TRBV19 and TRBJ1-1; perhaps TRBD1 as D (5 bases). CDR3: CASSIGAVPPTEAFF. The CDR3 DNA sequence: TGTGCCAGTAGTATTGGGGCGGTCCCCCCCACTGAAGCTTTCTTT.